These 14 T cell receptor beta chains share one sample of origin, sequenced in a study of blood T cells in healthy people across ages. With a J-beta primer mix and a sample-barcoded 5' primer, a second PCR ran roughly 6 to 11 cycles. TCRdb itself ran the 5' RACE reads through MiXCR, one entry per CDR3 protein. The sample lists about 1.4 million distinct CDR3 sequences, approximately 63% seen once, with about 6.7% in the top ten. Input material: blood. Every receptor here comes from a man in his late teens or twenties in good health.

This clonotype was found a few times. This rearrangement joins TRBV10-3 to TRBJ2-3; maybe TRBD1 (6 bases). Trimming took off 6 bases at V and 2 bases at J, with 15 bases between the two ends. Germline-derived CDR1 and CDR2 are ENHRY and SYGVKD. The CDR3 has 15 amino acids. CDR3: CAIRGQRRITDTQYF. In DNA form, the CDR3 reads TGTGCCATCAGAGGACAGCGTAGAATCACAGATACGCAGTATTTT.

The V gene is TRBV20-1, the J gene TRBJ1-4; D not resolved. The V gene's germline CDR1 is DFQATT and CDR2 SNEGSKA (reference sequence). CDR3 length equals 13 residues. The V and J ends lost 4 bases and 2 bases respectively, with 8 bases between them. For the CDR3, the DNA is TGCAGTGCTATTGCAGCGACTAATGAAAAACTGTTTTTT. It codes for CSAIAATNEKLFF.

The rearrangement links TRBV6-5 to TRBJ2-5; TRBD1 matches at 7 bases. The V gene end was trimmed by 2 bases and the J gene end by 3 bases; junction bases not matched to a gene: 6. Germline CDR1 MNHEY, CDR2 SVGAGI. This CDR3 is 15 amino acids long. CDR3 residues: CASSYRDSAKETQYF. The DNA of the CDR3 is TGTGCCAGCAGTTACCGGGACAGCGCTAAAGAGACCCAGTACTTC.

This clonotype was counted only a few times. The J gene is TRBJ2-1, the V gene TRBV29-1; D could derive from TRBD1 or TRBD2 (7 bases each). Trimming shortened V by 6 bases and J by 4 bases, and 19 bases separated the two germline ends. This CDR3 has 15 amino acids. Germline CDR1 SQVTM, CDR2 ANQGSEA. In DNA form, the CDR3 reads TGCAGCGTCCAGGGGGGCGGGGGAGAGTACAATGAGCAGTTCTTC. It encodes CSVQGGGGEYNEQFF.

Here the CDR3 reads CASSKFRGNEAFF. The CDR3 DNA follows: TGTGCCAGCAGTAAATTCAGGGGTAATGAAGCTTTCTTT. The gene calls are TRBV6-5 and TRBJ1-1, with a possible D match to TRBD1 (6 bases). With 5 bases removed from V and 7 bases from J, the gap between germline ends came to 14 bases. The germline V gene encodes CDR1 MNHEY and CDR2 SVGAGI. The length of the CDR3 is 13 residues.

The rearrangement uses TRBV24-1 and TRBJ2-1; 11 bases are a match to TRBD2. CDR3 length equals 14 residues. The germline CDR1 and CDR2 sequences are KGHDR and SFDVKD. The J segment lost 7 bases and the V segment lost 4 bases, leaving 2 bases of the junction unmatched. The CDR3 nucleotides are TGTGCCACCAGTGACCTAGCGGGAGGAAATGAGCAGTTCTTC. It encodes CATSDLAGGNEQFF.

The J gene is TRBJ2-7, the V gene TRBV2; D is undetermined. Trimming cost V 10 bases and J 2 bases, with 12 bases left between them. Germline V gene lookup returns CDR1 SNHLY and CDR2 FYNNEI. CDR3 length: 12 residues. CDR3 coding DNA: TGTGCCATCCTCGGACCGGCCTACGAGCAGTACTTC. It codes for CAILGPAYEQYF.

CDR3 sequence reads: CSVAPAPNYGYTF. The DNA for the CDR3 is TGCAGCGTTGCGCCGGCCCCTAACTATGGCTACACCTTC. The J gene is TRBJ1-2, the V gene TRBV29-1; D is uncertain. In germline, CDR1 is SQVTM, CDR2 ANQGSEA. The CDR3 has 13 residues. Trimming pared 4 bases from V and 0 bases from J, leaving 9 bases between.

The chain uses TRBV29-1 and TRBJ2-1; 8 nucleotides line up with TRBD1. This CDR3 comprises 15 residues. CDR1 is SQVTM, CDR2 ANQGSEA, per germline. The J segment lost 3 bases and the V segment lost 0 bases, leaving 4 bases of the junction unmatched. The CDR3: CSVEDGTGIYNEQFF. CDR3 coding DNA: TGCAGCGTTGAAGACGGGACAGGAATCTACAATGAGCAGTTCTTC.

The V call is TRBV10-3, the J call TRBJ2-1; 8 bases are shared with TRBD2. V gave up 1 base and J gave up 4 bases; unmatched junction bases: 3. The CDR3 totals 15 residues. Germline CDR1 and CDR2: ENHRY and SYGVKD. The CDR3 DNA sequence: TGTGCCATCAGTGAGTTGGGACTAGAGTACAATGAGCAGTTCTTC. Its protein is CAISELGLEYNEQFF.

This clonotype was observed once. The V call is TRBV7-2, the J call TRBJ1-1; a possible D gene is TRBD1 (6 bases). This CDR3 has 16 amino acids. Trimming cost V 5 bases and J 0 bases, with 16 bases left between them. Germline values: CDR1 SGHTA, CDR2 FQGNSA. The CDR3 DNA follows: TGTGCCAGCAGCCCTAACAGGGTCACTATGAACACTGAAGCTTTCTTT. Residues: CASSPNRVTMNTEAFF.

This sequence joins TRBV6-5 and TRBJ1-1; TRBD1 matches 8 bases. The CDR3 is 13 amino acids. The V and J ends lost 10 bases and 2 bases, in that order; junction bases with no gene match: 6. The V gene's germline CDR1 is MNHEY and CDR2 SVGAGI. In DNA form, the CDR3 reads TGTGCCACCCGACAGGGGATAAACACTGAAGCTTTCTTT. It specifies CATRQGINTEAFF.

This chain joins TRBV27 and TRBJ1-1, with a weak D call TRBD1 (5 bases). Trimming removed 1 base from V and 7 bases from J, with 10 bases in between. CDR3 length: 13 residues. Germline assignment: CDR1 MNHEY and CDR2 SMNVEV (reference sequence). CDR3 DNA sequence: TGTGCCAGCAGTTTATTGGGGGGGAGTGAAGCTTTCTTT. The encoded protein is CASSLLGGSEAFF.

This clonotype has only a few counts. The rearrangement links TRBV4-2 to TRBJ2-1; TRBD1 matches 9 bases. The CDR3 is 15 residues long. CDR1 LGHNA and CDR2 YNFKEQ come from the germline V gene. V gave up 2 bases and J gave up 4 bases; unmatched junction bases: 3. The chain's CDR3 is CASSQRGQGYNEQFF. CDR3 nucleotide sequence: TGTGCCAGCAGCCAACGAGGACAGGGGTACAATGAGCAGTTCTTC.